One and the same sample provided the 5 T cell receptor beta chains below, sequenced in a study of blood T cell repertoires in COVID-19. Here immunoSEQ multiplex PCR was the method, and the copy in TCRdb shows in-frame clones only, minus some. Among under 140,000 clones listed, almost 80% were seen once. Specimen: peripheral blood. These receptors came from an elderly woman with active or convalescent COVID-19.

The chain has TRBV2 and TRBJ2-5; 10 bases fit TRBD2. The junction had 13 bases not matched to a gene; V was cut back by 8 bases and J by 4 bases. The CDR3 runs 16 residues. Germline V CDR1 and CDR2: SNHLY, FYNNEI. This CDR3 is CASASSLAGGVETQYF. The CDR3 nucleotides are TGTGCCAGCGCGTCGAGTTTAGCGGGAGGAGTAGAGACCCAGTACTTC.

This rearrangement joins TRBV19 to TRBJ2-7, with D possibly matching TRBD1 (6 bases). In germline, CDR1 is LNHDA, CDR2 SQIVND (reference sequence). Between the trimmed V and J ends, which lost 4 bases and 3 bases, there was a span of 13 bases. This CDR3 comprises 14 residues. In DNA form, the CDR3 reads TGTGCCAGTAGTAGGACAGCCACCCTCTACGAGCAGTACTTC. It specifies CASSRTATLYEQYF. Variable domain in full (rest from reference TRBV19 and TRBJ2-7): DGGITQSPKYLFRKEGQNVTLSCEQNLNHDAMYWYRQDPGQGLRLIYYSQIVNDFQKGDIAEGYSVSREKKESFPLTVTSAQKNPTAFYLCASSRTATLYEQYFGPGTRLTVT.

The chain combines TRBV7-2 with TRBJ1-1, with a tentative D call TRBD1 (5 bases). Per the germline V gene, CDR1 is SGHTA and CDR2 is FQGNSA. With 6 bases removed from V and 2 bases from J, the gap between germline ends came to 16 bases. This CDR3 has 15 residues. The CDR3, as DNA: TGTGCCAGCAGTCGGGACTCGATGATTAACACTGAAGCTTTCTTT. Protein product: CASSRDSMINTEAFF.

J is TRBJ2-1 and V is TRBV7-9, with TRBD1 identical over 8 bases. The germline V gene has CDR1 SEHNR and CDR2 FQNEAQ (reference sequence). The CDR3 is 16 amino acids. The V gene end was trimmed by 8 bases and the J gene end by 2 bases; junction bases not matched to a gene: 11. The CDR3 loop reads CASYRGQGSPYNEQFF. The CDR3 nucleotides are TGTGCCAGCTATCGTGGACAGGGAAGTCCCTACAATGAGCAGTTCTTC.

The gene calls are TRBV5-1 and TRBJ2-1, with TRBD1 identical over 10 bases. The V gene end was trimmed by 4 bases and the J gene end by 9 bases; junction bases not matched to a gene: 7. CDR3 length: 14 residues. Germline CDR1 is SGHRS and CDR2 is YFSETQ. The CDR3 nucleotides read TGCGCCAGCAGCCACCCGACAGGGGGCCTTGAGCAGTTCTTC. Protein: CASSHPTGGLEQFF.